Given below is one T cell receptor (beta chain) in context. What it recognizes is unknown. This sample's time point: 4-8 weeks after completion of therapy. This sample stems from a study of T cell therapy after organ transplantation. Overall study: Patients received up to 6 T cell doses every 2 weeks. CMV-specific T cells, median 1.92 x 10^8, were given as 2 to 6 intravenous infusions.

Study-level results: Nonresponder repertoires showed strong pretherapy expansions, barely changing post-therapy.

Data came from immunoSEQ multiplex PCR; TCRdb stores just in-frame clones and leaves some out. The sample comprises around 4,400 clones, 68% of which are singletons, and around two fifths rests with the top ten. This receptor was obtained from a human patient who had received a solid organ transplant and had CMV disease. The graft donor may be the source of some T cells. Source: CD8+ T cells from blood, taken after autologous CMV-specific T cell therapy.

The CDR3 spells CASSQDGDWNPFRPEAFF. For the CDR3, the DNA is TGTGCCAGCAGCCAAGATGGGGACTGGAACCCCTTTCGTCCTGAAGCTTTCTTT. The J gene is TRBJ1-1, the V gene TRBV14; possible D gene TRBD1, 5 bases. This CDR3 comprises 18 residues. Germline CDR1 reads SGHDN; CDR2 reads FVKESK. Trimming left V 0 bases short and J 6 bases short, with 23 bases between.